Shown below are 31 T cell receptor beta chains from a single sample sequenced in a study of PD-1 blockade in classical Hodgkin lymphoma. Clones were sequenced by immunoSEQ multiplex PCR, and TCRdb holds only the in-frame ones, with some missing. The sample holds 20,000 to 25,000 clones, 65% to 80% seen once. Time point: cycle 4 day 1 (C4D1), after 6 weeks of nivolumab. Every patient had relapsed following autologous stem cell transplantation, and cohorts differed in brentuximab vedotin exposure. Purified CD4+ T cells were obtained from thawed PBMCs through magnetic negative selection. Sequences were derived from CD4+ T cells from blood, sampled before the fourth cycle of nivolumab. The source is a human donor with classical Hodgkin lymphoma.

The rearrangement links TRBV29-1 to TRBJ2-5; TRBD2 might be the D (5 bases). In germline, CDR1 is SQVTM, CDR2 ANQGSEA. Trimming cost V 2 bases and J 4 bases, with 11 bases left between them. The length of the CDR3 is 13 residues. DNA for the CDR3: TGCAGCGTTGAAACGGGGATAAGAGAGACCCAGTACTTC. Protein product: CSVETGIRETQYF.

This chain connects TRBV19 to TRBJ1-2; the D is unclear. With 5 bases removed from V and 6 bases from J, the gap between germline ends came to 13 bases. This CDR3 has 13 amino acids. Germline V gene sequence: CDR1 LNHDA, CDR2 SQIVND (reference sequence). The CDR3 region has the DNA TGTGCCAGTAGTCGGACTGCTCGGGATGGCTACACCTTC. Translating it yields CASSRTARDGYTF.

This rearrangement joins TRBV5-5 to TRBJ2-7, with 10 positions matching TRBD1. The CDR3 extends over 17 amino acids. After removal of 3 bases from V and 2 bases from J, the junction contained 11 bases not matched to a gene. Germline assignment: CDR1 SGHKS and CDR2 YYEKEE (reference sequence). As DNA, the CDR3 is TGTGCCAGCAGCTCCCACACCCGGACAGGGGGAGCCTACGAGCAGTACTTC. This encodes CASSSHTRTGGAYEQYF.

This clone was seen only once. The chain is built from TRBV7-3 and TRBJ2-1; 12 nucleotides match TRBD2. CDR3 size: 16 residues. Germline V gene lookup returns CDR1 SGHTA and CDR2 FQGTGA. The junction had 10 bases not matched to a gene; V was cut back by 5 bases and J by 8 bases. DNA of the CDR3: TGTGCCAGCAGCGCGACTCTAGCGGGGGGGCAGGATGAGCAGTTCTTC. This encodes CASSATLAGGQDEQFF.

This clone appeared a few times. The chain links TRBV2 to TRBJ2-7; D is uncertain. Trimming removed 1 base from V and 6 bases from J, with 4 bases in between. CDR1 is SNHLY, CDR2 FYNNEI, per germline. This CDR3 spans 11 amino acids. The CDR3 loop reads CASSEEFEQYF. As DNA, the CDR3 is TGTGCCAGCAGTGAAGAGTTCGAGCAGTACTTC.

V gene TRBV6-5 combines with J gene TRBJ2-2, with D possibly matching TRBD2 (5 bases). Germline loops: CDR1 MNHEY, CDR2 SVGAGI. The CDR3 extends over 14 amino acids. Trimming pared 0 bases from V and 8 bases from J, leaving 10 bases between. Here the CDR3 DNA reads TGTGCCAGCAGTTACTCGGCCCGGGGAGGGGAGCTGTTTTTT. It translates to CASSYSARGGELFF.

The rearrangement links TRBV28 to TRBJ1-2; D is perhaps TRBD1 (6 bases). The CDR3 is 14 residues long. Looked up from germline, CDR1 is MDHEN and CDR2 is SYDVKM. The V and J ends lost 7 bases and 4 bases respectively, with 16 bases between them. The CDR3 DNA sequence: TGTGCCAGCACACGGACAGCGGATTTCTATGGCTACACCTTC. Translation gives CASTRTADFYGYTF.

The chain links TRBV6-6 to TRBJ1-1; D call uncertain. Per the germline V gene, CDR1 is MNHNY and CDR2 is SVGAGI (reference sequence). V was pared by 2 bases and J by 4 bases, with 11 bases between. There are 14 residues in the CDR3. CDR3 sequence: CASSYRQLATEAFF. CDR3 DNA: TGTGCCAGCAGTTACAGGCAGCTTGCCACTGAAGCTTTCTTT.

V is TRBV19 and J is TRBJ2-7; possibly TRBD1 for D (6 bases). With 6 bases removed from V and 4 bases from J, the gap between germline ends came to 13 bases. The germline V gene encodes CDR1 LNHDA and CDR2 SQIVND (reference sequence). The CDR3 is made up of 13 amino acids. The CDR3 DNA follows: TGTGCCAGTAGAGGGGGTAACAGTTACGAGCAGTACTTC. It is translated as CASRGGNSYEQYF.

The rearrangement links TRBV10-2 to TRBJ2-7; the D gene is possibly TRBD1 (6 bases). CDR1 and CDR2 (germline): WSHSY, SAAADI. CDR3 size: 14 residues. The V end was cut by 3 bases, the J end by 4 bases, with 13 bases between. CDR3 sequence: CASSDQGNRYEQYF. In nucleotides, the CDR3 is TGCGCCAGCAGTGACCAGGGGAACAGGTACGAGCAGTACTTC.

This sequence joins TRBV5-6 and TRBJ2-1; 13 nucleotides agree with TRBD2. This CDR3 has 18 residues. V trimming: 2 bases; J trimming: 2 bases; junction bases outside the gene matches: 7. Germline-derived CDR1 and CDR2 are SGHDT and YYEEEE. CDR3 residues: CASSFWTSGGRPYNEQFF. The CDR3 nucleotides are TGTGCCAGCAGCTTTTGGACTAGCGGGGGCCGCCCCTACAATGAGCAGTTCTTC.

This sequence joins TRBV11-3 and TRBJ1-1; 7 nucleotides line up with TRBD1. The CDR3 is made up of 15 amino acids. V shed 4 bases, J shed 0 bases, and the junction held 5 bases outside the gene matches. Germline-derived CDR1 and CDR2 are SGHNT and YENEEA. In DNA form, the CDR3 reads TGTGCCAGCAGCTCCAGGAGGGGGCTGAACACTGAAGCTTTCTTT. Encoded protein: CASSSRRGLNTEAFF.

The CDR3 DNA follows: TGTGCCAGCAGAGGAGAGACCCAGTACTTC. This translates into CASRGETQYF. The chain has TRBV28 and TRBJ2-5; D call uncertain. The germline V gene encodes CDR1 MDHEN and CDR2 SYDVKM. Trimming pared 6 bases from V and 4 bases from J, leaving 3 bases between. The CDR3 runs to 10 residues. The full variable domain, its missing parts supplied by reference TRBV28 and TRBJ2-5, is DVKVTQSSRYLVKRTGEKVFLECVQDMDHENMFWYRQDPGLGLRLIYFSYDVKMKEKGDIPEGYSVSREKKERFSLILESASTNQTSMYLCASRGETQYFGPGTRLLVL.

J is TRBJ1-4 and V is TRBV19; the D is unclear. V shed 6 bases and J shed 3 bases, with 11 bases lying between them. CDR1 LNHDA and CDR2 SQIVND come from the germline V gene (reference sequence). The CDR3 totals 14 residues. The CDR3 DNA reads as TGTGCCAGTAGGCGGGAAGCGGCTAATGAAAAACTGTTTTTT. Translating gives CASRREAANEKLFF.

The chain carries TRBV5-1 and TRBJ2-2; no firm D call. Deletions cut 4 bases from V and 4 bases from J, with 8 bases between. Germline CDR1 is SGHRS and CDR2 is YFSETQ. This CDR3 is built from 13 residues. The CDR3 bases are TGCGCCAGCAGCGAACTTATCACCGGGGAGCTGTTTTTT. Its translation is CASSELITGELFF.

This rearrangement joins TRBV19 to TRBJ2-3; 9 nucleotides agree with TRBD1. From germline, CDR1 is LNHDA and CDR2 SQIVND (reference sequence). Trimming cost V 6 bases and J 7 bases; bases outside gene matches: 14. This CDR3 region has 16 residues. This CDR3 reads CASSQVPGQGGNTQYF. CDR3 sequence (DNA): TGTGCCAGTAGCCAGGTCCCGGGACAGGGTGGCAATACGCAGTATTTT.

The V call is TRBV11-3, the J call TRBJ2-3, with a tentative D call TRBD2 (6 bases). The CDR3 consists of 15 residues. V gave up 5 bases and J gave up 3 bases, with 15 bases separating them. The germline V gene encodes CDR1 SGHNT and CDR2 YENEEA. This CDR3 is CASSPGLGGTDTQYF. As DNA, the CDR3 is TGTGCCAGCAGCCCCGGTCTGGGGGGAACAGATACGCAGTATTTT.

This clone came up once. The DNA of the CDR3 is TGTGCCAGCAGCCTCAGCAACAGGGTCTCTGGGGCCAACGTCCTGACTTTC. Translating it yields CASSLSNRVSGANVLTF. The chain combines TRBV2 with TRBJ2-6; D may be TRBD1 (6 bases). Trimming left V 6 bases short and J 0 bases short, with 15 bases between. This CDR3 contains 17 residues. CDR1 and CDR2 from the germline V gene are SNHLY and FYNNEI.

The chain couples TRBV5-1 to TRBJ2-2; 7 bases match TRBD1. This CDR3 spans 13 amino acids. The J segment lost 6 bases and the V segment lost 4 bases, leaving 3 bases of the junction unmatched. From germline, CDR1 is SGHRS and CDR2 YFSETQ. In DNA form, the CDR3 reads TGCGCCAGCAGCCGACAGGGTCCCGGGGAGCTGTTTTTT. It yields the protein CASSRQGPGELFF.

The rearrangement joins TRBV18 to TRBJ2-6; the match to TRBD1 covers 9 bases. The CDR3 runs to 18 residues. V lost 7 bases to trimming and J lost 1 base; unmatched junction nucleotides: 11. The germline V gene encodes CDR1 KGHSH and CDR2 LQKENI. CDR3 loop: CASYPTGGLISGANVLTF. The CDR3 DNA sequence: TGTGCCAGCTACCCGACAGGGGGATTAATATCTGGGGCCAACGTCCTGACTTTC.

The sample holds a few counts of this clone. The chain is built from TRBV10-3 and TRBJ1-5; D unclear. Trimming removed 0 bases from V and 9 bases from J, with 9 bases in between. The germline V gene encodes CDR1 ENHRY and CDR2 SYGVKD. The CDR3 contains 13 residues. The chain's CDR3 is CAISESLWAPQHF. For the CDR3, the DNA is TGTGCCATCAGTGAGTCATTGTGGGCGCCCCAGCATTTT.

This chain joins TRBV6-5 and TRBJ1-6; TRBD1 is a possible D gene (6 bases). Trimming cost V 2 bases and J 10 bases, with 18 bases left between them. Per the germline V gene, CDR1 is MNHEY and CDR2 is SVGAGI. The CDR3 is made up of 16 amino acids. The CDR3 nucleotides read TGTGCCAGCAGTTACCGAAGGACAGTGGGTGGGTCACCCCTCCACTTT. It codes for CASSYRRTVGGSPLHF.

This clone was detected only a few times. This chain uses TRBV19 with TRBJ2-5; D gene uncertain. Germline V gene sequence: CDR1 LNHDA, CDR2 SQIVND (reference sequence). The CDR3 loop spans 13 amino acids. The V gene lost 3 bases and the J gene lost 1 base, with 6 bases spanning the gap. The CDR3 loop is CASSIAVQETQYF. The CDR3 bases are TGTGCCAGTAGTATTGCGGTCCAAGAGACCCAGTACTTC.

The count of this clone is one. The chain couples TRBV5-6 to TRBJ2-5; TRBD1 might be the D (7 bases). Per the germline V gene, CDR1 is SGHDT and CDR2 is YYEEEE. This CDR3 has 13 amino acids. The ends were cut back, 4 bases at V and 4 bases at J, with 11 bases in the middle. CDR3 sequence (DNA): TGTGCCAGCAGCCCAGGGGGGAGAGAGACCCAGTACTTC. Amino acid sequence: CASSPGGRETQYF.

The V call is TRBV2, the J call TRBJ1-1, with a weak D call TRBD1 (5 bases). The CDR3 extends over 14 amino acids. Germline V gene lookup returns CDR1 SNHLY and CDR2 FYNNEI. V dropped 2 bases and J dropped 2 bases, with 9 bases sitting between them. The CDR3 loop is CASSELGRNTEAFF. DNA for the CDR3: TGTGCCAGCAGTGAACTGGGACGAAACACTGAAGCTTTCTTT.

V is TRBV30 and J is TRBJ2-3; D is unclear. This CDR3 spans 11 amino acids. V lost 0 bases and J 5 bases, leaving 3 bases between the germline ends. CDR1 is GTSNPN, CDR2 SVGIG, per germline (reference sequence). The CDR3 loop is CAWSVQDTQYF. In DNA form, the CDR3 reads TGTGCCTGGAGTGTCCAAGATACGCAGTATTTT.

The table lists this clone with a count of one. The chain carries TRBV7-8 and TRBJ2-7, with D hard to call. This CDR3 is built from 14 residues. Trimming shortened V by 0 bases and J by 4 bases, and 10 bases separated the two germline ends. CDR1 is SGHVS, CDR2 FQNEAQ, per germline. The CDR3 sequence: CASSLALFGYEQYF. The DNA for the CDR3 is TGTGCCAGCAGCTTAGCTCTCTTCGGGTACGAGCAGTACTTC.

The V and J genes are TRBV30 and TRBJ2-2, with 8 bases lining up with TRBD1. CDR3 length: 14 amino acids. The J segment lost 3 bases and the V segment lost 3 bases, leaving 3 bases of the junction unmatched. Germline V CDR1 and CDR2: GTSNPN, SVGIG (reference sequence). The CDR3 sequence: CAWRAGGYTGELFF. Here the CDR3 DNA reads TGTGCCTGGAGGGCAGGGGGCTACACCGGGGAGCTGTTTTTT.

The DNA of the CDR3 is TGCGCCAGCAGCCAAGCGGCCAGGGGTTCCTACGAGCAGTACTTC. Protein: CASSQAARGSYEQYF. This chain links TRBV4-3 with TRBJ2-7; D might be TRBD1 (6 bases). The CDR3 is 15 residues long. V was shortened by 1 base and J by 1 base, with 11 bases between the two germline ends. CDR1 and CDR2 (germline): LGHNA, YSLEER.

In this sample, this clone turned up a few times. The rearrangement uses TRBV2 and TRBJ2-7; 7 nucleotides agree with TRBD2. The ends lost 4 bases at V and 6 bases at J; junction bases unmatched: 0. The CDR3 length is 11 residues. The germline V gene encodes CDR1 SNHLY and CDR2 FYNNEI. In nucleotides, the CDR3 is TGTGCCAGCAGTGGGGAGGGCGAGCAGTACTTC. This codes for CASSGEGEQYF.

V and J are TRBV4-2 and TRBJ2-1; 10 bases match TRBD2. Germline-derived CDR1 and CDR2 are LGHNA and YNFKEQ. The V segment lost 0 bases and the J segment 7 bases; nucleotides outside the gene matches: 9. CDR3 size: 17 residues. The CDR3 spells CASSQDQRGGDWNEQFF. CDR3 bases: TGTGCCAGCAGCCAAGATCAGCGGGGGGGGGACTGGAATGAGCAGTTCTTC.